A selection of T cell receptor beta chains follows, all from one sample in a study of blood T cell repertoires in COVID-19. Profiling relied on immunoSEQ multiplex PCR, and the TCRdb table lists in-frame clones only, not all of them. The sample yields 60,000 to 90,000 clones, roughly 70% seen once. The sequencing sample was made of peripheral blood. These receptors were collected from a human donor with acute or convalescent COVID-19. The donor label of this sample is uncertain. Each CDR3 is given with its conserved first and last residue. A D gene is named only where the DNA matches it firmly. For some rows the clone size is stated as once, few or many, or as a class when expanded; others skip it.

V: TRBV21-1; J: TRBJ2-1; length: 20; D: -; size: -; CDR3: CASSKVLGPSGREIYNEQFF; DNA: TGTGCCAGCAGCAAAGTCCTGGGGCCTAGCGGGAGAGAGATATACAATGAGCAGTTCTTC
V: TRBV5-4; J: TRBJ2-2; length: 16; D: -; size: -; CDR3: CASRYGGVANTGELFF; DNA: TGTGCCAGCAGGTACGGCGGGGTGGCGAACACCGGGGAGCTGTTTTTT
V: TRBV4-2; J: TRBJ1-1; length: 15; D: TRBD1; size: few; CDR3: CASSPVDRGQGEAFF; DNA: TGTGCCAGCAGCCCCGTCGACAGGGGCCAAGGGGAAGCTTTCTTT
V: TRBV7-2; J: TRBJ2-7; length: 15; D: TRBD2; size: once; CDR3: CASSFKIAGAGEQYF; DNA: TGTGCCAGCAGCTTTAAGATAGCGGGAGCTGGCGAGCAGTACTTC
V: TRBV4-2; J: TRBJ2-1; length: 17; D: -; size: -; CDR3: CASSQDWNDYSYNEQFF; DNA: TGTGCCAGCAGCCAAGATTGGAATGACTACTCCTACAATGAGCAGTTCTTC
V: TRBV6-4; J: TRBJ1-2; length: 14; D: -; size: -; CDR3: CASSEAGANYGYTF; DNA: TGTGCCAGCAGTGAGGCAGGGGCAAACTATGGCTACACCTTC
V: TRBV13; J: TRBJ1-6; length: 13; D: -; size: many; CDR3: CASGARVGSPLHF; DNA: TGTGCCAGCGGGGCCAGGGTCGGTTCACCCCTCCACTTT
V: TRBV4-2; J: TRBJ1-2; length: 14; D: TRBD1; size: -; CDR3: CASSQEGAGGGYTF; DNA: TGTGCCAGCAGCCAAGAGGGGGCAGGGGGAGGCTACACCTTC
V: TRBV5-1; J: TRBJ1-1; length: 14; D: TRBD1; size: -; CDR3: CASSLDRGWSEAFF; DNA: TGCGCCAGCAGCTTGGACAGGGGCTGGTCTGAAGCTTTCTTT
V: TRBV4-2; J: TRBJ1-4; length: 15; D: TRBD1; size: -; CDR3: CASSPWDRRDEKLFF; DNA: TGTGCCAGCAGCCCATGGGACAGGAGGGACGAAAAACTGTTTTTT
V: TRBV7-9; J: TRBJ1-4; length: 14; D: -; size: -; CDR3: CASSLVGRGEKLFF; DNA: TGTGCCAGCAGCTTAGTAGGGCGGGGTGAAAAACTGTTTTTT
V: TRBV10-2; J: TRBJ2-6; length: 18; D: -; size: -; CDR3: CASSGRAGFASGANVLTF; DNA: TGCGCCAGCAGTGGAAGGGCAGGGTTCGCCTCTGGGGCCAACGTCCTGACTTTC
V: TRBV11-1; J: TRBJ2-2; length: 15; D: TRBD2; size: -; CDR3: CASSFLAGDTGELFF; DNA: TGTGCCAGCAGCTTTCTGGCGGGGGACACCGGGGAGCTGTTTTTT
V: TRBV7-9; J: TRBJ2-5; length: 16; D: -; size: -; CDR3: CASSPGSGGTGETQYF; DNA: TGTGCCAGCAGCCCAGGAAGTGGGGGCACAGGAGAGACCCAGTACTTC